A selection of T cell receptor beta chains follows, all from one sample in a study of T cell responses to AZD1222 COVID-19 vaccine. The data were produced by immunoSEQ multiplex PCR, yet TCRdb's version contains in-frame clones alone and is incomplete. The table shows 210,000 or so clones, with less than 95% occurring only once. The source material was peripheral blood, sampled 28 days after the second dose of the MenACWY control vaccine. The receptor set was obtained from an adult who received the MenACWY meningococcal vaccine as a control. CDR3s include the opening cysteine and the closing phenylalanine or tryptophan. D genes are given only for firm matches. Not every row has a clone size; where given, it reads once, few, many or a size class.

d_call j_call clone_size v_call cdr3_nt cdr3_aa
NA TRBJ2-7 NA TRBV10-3 TGTGCCATCAGCCACTGTGGAATTAGCGAGTTGCCCATCTACGAGCAGTACTTC CAISHCGISELPIYEQYF
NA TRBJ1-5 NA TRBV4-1 TGCGCCAGCAGCCAAGATCAGGGGTCGCCCCAGCATTTT CASSQDQGSPQHF
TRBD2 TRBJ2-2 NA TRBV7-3 TGTGCCAGCAGCTTATTAGCGGCGGGAGACGCGAACACCGGGGAGCTGTTTTTT CASSLLAAGDANTGELFF
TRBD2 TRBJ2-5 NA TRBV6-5 TGTGCCAGCAGTCCCCTGGGACTAGGGGGAGAGACCCAGTACTTC CASSPLGLGGETQYF
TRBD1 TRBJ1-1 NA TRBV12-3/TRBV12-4 TGTGCCAGCAGCTACACCTCGACAGGGGAAGCTTTCTTT CASSYTSTGEAFF
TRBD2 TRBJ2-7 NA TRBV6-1 TGTGCCAGCAGTGACCTCGGGACTAGCGGGATTAACGAGCAGTACTTC CASSDLGTSGINEQYF
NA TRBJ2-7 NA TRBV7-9 TGTGCCAGCAGCTTCACAGGGAGCTACGAGCAGTACTTC CASSFTGSYEQYF
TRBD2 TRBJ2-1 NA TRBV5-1 TGCGCCAGCAGCGTCCTAGCGGGAGTGAACAATGAGCAGTTCTTC CASSVLAGVNNEQFF
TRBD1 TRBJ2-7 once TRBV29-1 TGCAGCGCCACTGGGACAGGGGGAGACGAGCAGTACTTC CSATGTGGDEQYF
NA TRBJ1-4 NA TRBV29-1 TGCAGCGCACTCAGGGACATTGATGAAAAACTGTTTTTT CSALRDIDEKLFF
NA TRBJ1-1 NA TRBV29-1 TGCAGCGTTGGTTTGGTGGGGGGCACTGAAGCTTTCTTT CSVGLVGGTEAFF
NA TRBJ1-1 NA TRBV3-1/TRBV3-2 TGTGCCAGCAGCCAAGCAGGGAACACTGAAGCTTTCTTT CASSQAGNTEAFF
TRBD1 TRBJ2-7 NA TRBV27 TGTGCCAGCGAATCCCTACGCTCCGGGACAGGGGGCGTCGAGCAGTACTTC CASESLRSGTGGVEQYF
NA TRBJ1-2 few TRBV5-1 TGCGCCAGCAGCTTGGAGTGGCGCGGGGCCCCAAATGGCTACACCTTC CASSLEWRGAPNGYTF
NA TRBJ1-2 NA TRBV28 TGTGCCAGCTTGGGGGGGAGGAATGGCTACACCTTC CASLGGRNGYTF
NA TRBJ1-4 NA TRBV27 TGTGCCAGCAGTTTATGGCGGCCGCCCAATGAAAAACTGTTTTTT CASSLWRPPNEKLFF
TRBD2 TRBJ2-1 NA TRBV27 TGTGCCAGCAGTTTATTAGCGGGGAGTGAGCAGTTCTTC CASSLLAGSEQFF
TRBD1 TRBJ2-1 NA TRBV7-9 TGTGCCAGCAGCCCTAGGACAGGGGGCCACAATGAGCAGTTCTTC CASSPRTGGHNEQFF
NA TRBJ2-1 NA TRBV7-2 TGTGCCAGCAACGACAGTCCCTACAATGAGCAGTTCTTC CASNDSPYNEQFF
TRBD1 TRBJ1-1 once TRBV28 TGTGCCAGCAGCCGAGGGGGCACGAACACTGAAGCTTTCTTT CASSRGGTNTEAFF
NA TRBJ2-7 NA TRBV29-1 TGCAGCGTTGTAGCTAGTACCTACGAGCAGTACTTC CSVVASTYEQYF
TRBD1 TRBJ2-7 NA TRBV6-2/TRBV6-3 TGTGCCAGCAGTTACTCGAGACCCGACAGGGGGTATTACGAGCAGTACTTC CASSYSRPDRGYYEQYF
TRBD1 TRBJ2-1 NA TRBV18 TGTGCCAGCTCACCACTGGGGACAGAAAATGAGCAGTTCTTC CASSPLGTENEQFF
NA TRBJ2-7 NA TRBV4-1 TGCGCCAGCAGCCAACCAGGGCGGGACGAGCAGTACTTC CASSQPGRDEQYF
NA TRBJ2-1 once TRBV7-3 TGTGCCAGCAGCTTAATGTTAAGGCCTCAGGATGAGCAGTTCTTC CASSLMLRPQDEQFF
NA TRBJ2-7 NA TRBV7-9 TGTGCCAGCAGCTTAGGGGCAGGGGGGTACGAGCAGTACTTC CASSLGAGGYEQYF
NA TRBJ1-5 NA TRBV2 TGTGCCAGCAGTGACAGGGGTGATCAGCCCCAGCATTTT CASSDRGDQPQHF
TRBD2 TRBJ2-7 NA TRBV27 TGTGCCAGCAGGCCTGTTAGCGGGAGATCCCGGGAGCAGTACTTC CASRPVSGRSREQYF
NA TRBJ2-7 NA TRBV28 TGTGCCAGCAGCAGGGATTCGTACGAGCAGTACTTC CASSRDSYEQYF
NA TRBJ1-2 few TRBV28 TGTGCCAGCAGTACCAGGGTTGGCTACACCTTC CASSTRVGYTF
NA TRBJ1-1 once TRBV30 TGTGCCTGGACCCCCGTAGGCACTGAAGCTTTCTTT CAWTPVGTEAFF
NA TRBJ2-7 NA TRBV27 TGTGCCAGCAGTTTAGGCAGGGGTAGAGAGCAGTACTTC CASSLGRGREQYF
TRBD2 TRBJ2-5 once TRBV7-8 TGTGCCAGCAGCTTAGTGTTGGCGACTAGCGTTGAGACCCAGTACTTC CASSLVLATSVETQYF
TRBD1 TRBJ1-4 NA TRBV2 TGTGCCAGCAGTGACAGGGGGTCCCCTAATGAAAAACTGTTTTTT CASSDRGSPNEKLFF
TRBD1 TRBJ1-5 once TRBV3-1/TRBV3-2 TGTGCCAGCAGCCGGGACAGGGACAATCAGCCCCAGCATTTT CASSRDRDNQPQHF
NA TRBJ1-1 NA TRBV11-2 TGTGCCAGCAGCTTAGATTTAGGACAGGAAGCTTTCTTT CASSLDLGQEAFF
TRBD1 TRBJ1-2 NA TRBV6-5 TGTGCCAGCAGTTATAAACGGACAGGGTACTATGGCTACACCTTC CASSYKRTGYYGYTF
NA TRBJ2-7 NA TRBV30 TGTGCCTGGAGTGTAGGACCCCTCGAGCAGTACTTC CAWSVGPLEQYF
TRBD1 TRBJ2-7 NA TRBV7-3 TGTGCCAGCAGCCGAGGACAGGGTAGCTCCTACGAGCAGTACTTC CASSRGQGSSYEQYF
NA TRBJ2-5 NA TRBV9 TGTGCCAGCAGCGTTTGGGTCGGGGAGACCCAGTACTTC CASSVWVGETQYF
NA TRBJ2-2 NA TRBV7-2 TGTGCCAGCAGCTTAGCCGCGGTTTCAGGGGAGCTGTTTTTT CASSLAAVSGELFF
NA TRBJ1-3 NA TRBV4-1 TGCGCCAGCAGCCAAGGGGCAGGGGCTGGAAACACCATATATTTT CASSQGAGAGNTIYF
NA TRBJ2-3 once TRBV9 TGTGCCAGCAGCGCCCTCTCCGGCCAGGCTATCCAGCAGTATTTT CASSALSGQAIQQYF